These 12 T cell receptor beta chains were sequenced from one sample in a study of blood T cell repertoires in COVID-19. The table came from immunoSEQ multiplex PCR; TCRdb's copy has only in-frame clones and leaves some out. Found here are about 120,000 clones, 80% to 85% of them singletons; the top ten hold under 0.85%. Sequencing was carried out using peripheral blood. The source of these receptors is a woman in her 70s with acute or convalescent COVID-19.

This chain links TRBV3-1 (or the pseudogene TRBV3-2) with TRBJ2-1, with 10 nucleotides matching TRBD2. The CDR3 is 15 amino acids. Germline loops: CDR1 LGHDT, CDR2 YNNKEL (reference sequence). The junction had 3 bases not matched to a gene; V was cut back by 5 bases and J by 2 bases. CDR3 coding DNA: TGTGCCAGCAGCAAGAGCGGGGGGGCCTACAATGAGCAGTTCTTC. Translated, it gives CASSKSGGAYNEQFF.

This chain links TRBV3-1 (or the pseudogene TRBV3-2) with TRBJ1-5; a weak D match, TRBD1 (5 bases). V lost 7 bases and J lost 0, with 10 bases in between. The CDR3 contains 14 residues. Germline V gene data show CDR1 as LGHDT and CDR2 as YNNKEL (reference sequence). The CDR3 loop is CASNPGYSNQPQHF. DNA of the CDR3: TGTGCCAGCAACCCAGGGTATAGCAATCAGCCCCAGCATTTT.

This clone was counted once. The rearrangement links TRBV5-6 to TRBJ2-7, with 9 bases aligning to TRBD1. With V trimmed by 0 bases and J by 5 bases, 3 bases remained unmatched. Germline V gives CDR1 SGHDT, CDR2 YYEEEE. The length of the CDR3 is 14 residues. The CDR3, as DNA: TGTGCCAGCAGCTTGGTACAGGGGGCTCACGAGCAGTACTTC. Protein sequence: CASSLVQGAHEQYF.

The sample holds a few counts of this clone. This CDR3 reads CASSSTGQGYEQYF. The DNA for the CDR3 is TGTGCCAGCTCATCTACGGGACAGGGATACGAGCAGTACTTC. V gene TRBV18 combines with J gene TRBJ2-7, with 9 bases that match TRBD1. CDR3 length: 14 residues. V was clipped by 5 bases and J by 4 bases; unmatched bases: 6. Germline V gene lookup returns CDR1 KGHSH and CDR2 LQKENI. Supplemented by reference TRBV18 and TRBJ2-7, the full variable domain reads NAGVMQNPRHLVRRRGQEARLRCSPMKGHSHVYWYRQLPEEGLKFMVYLQKENIIDESGMPKERFSAEFPKEGPSILRIQQVVRGDSAAYFCASSSTGQGYEQYFGPGTRLTVT.

CDR3 DNA: TGTGCCAGCAGCTTACGGGGGGCTTCTGAAGCTTTCTTT. It is translated as CASSLRGASEAFF. The V and J genes are TRBV11-3 and TRBJ1-1; possibly TRBD1 for D (6 bases). Germline V gene lookup returns CDR1 SGHNT and CDR2 YENEEA. This CDR3 contains 13 residues. With 2 bases removed from V and 6 bases from J, the gap between germline ends came to 10 bases.

The rearrangement links TRBV19 to TRBJ1-2, with 9 positions matching TRBD1. The CDR3 runs 15 residues. Trimming at V came to 3 bases and at J to 3 bases, leaving 5 bases not matched to a gene. CDR1 and CDR2 (germline): LNHDA, SQIVND (reference sequence). Here the CDR3 DNA reads TGTGCCAGTAGTATCGGGACAGGGCTTCACTATGGCTACACCTTC. Translation gives CASSIGTGLHYGYTF.

This chain links TRBV3-1 (or the pseudogene TRBV3-2) with TRBJ1-1; D call uncertain. V shed 1 base and J shed 11 bases, with 14 bases lying between them. This CDR3 spans 13 amino acids. Per germline, CDR1 LGHDT and CDR2 YNNKEL (reference sequence). CDR3 sequence: CASSQADGVFAFF. The DNA for the CDR3 is TGTGCCAGCAGCCAAGCGGACGGGGTATTTGCTTTCTTT.

The chain employs TRBV2 and TRBJ2-2; maybe TRBD1 (5 bases). The CDR3 extends over 14 amino acids. V gave up 4 bases and J gave up 4 bases, with 10 bases separating them. Germline V gives CDR1 SNHLY, CDR2 FYNNEI. Here the CDR3 reads CASSVARATGELFF. The CDR3 DNA follows: TGTGCCAGCAGTGTGGCCAGGGCCACCGGGGAGCTGTTTTTT.

J is TRBJ2-1 and V is TRBV5-1, with D perhaps TRBD1 (6 bases). Trimming shortened V by 4 bases and J by 5 bases, and 13 bases separated the two germline ends. The CDR3 has 14 residues. Germline CDR1 SGHRS, CDR2 YFSETQ. The CDR3 reads CASSAVTGDNEQFF. The DNA of the CDR3 is TGCGCCAGCAGCGCGGTGACAGGTGACAATGAGCAGTTCTTC.

The chain joins TRBV5-1 to TRBJ2-2, with TRBD1 matching over 9 bases. V was clipped by 1 base and J by 5 bases; unmatched bases: 6. The length of the CDR3 is 16 residues. Germline values: CDR1 SGHRS, CDR2 YFSETQ. CDR3 DNA sequence: TGCGCCAGCAGCTTGCTGGGACAGGGAAATACCGGGGAGCTGTTTTTT. It is translated as CASSLLGQGNTGELFF. Combining the CDR3 with reference TRBV5-1 and TRBJ2-2 gives the whole variable domain KAGVTQTPRYLIKTRGQQVTLSCSPISGHRSVSWYQQTPGQGLQFLFEYFSETQRNKGNFPGRFSGRQFSNSRSEMNVSTLELGDSALYLCASSLLGQGNTGELFFGEGSRLTVL.

The chain employs TRBV5-5 and TRBJ2-7; D is possibly TRBD1 (5 bases). The CDR3 length is 16 residues. Trimming left V 0 bases short and J 0 bases short, with 13 bases between. Germline V gene sequence: CDR1 SGHKS, CDR2 YYEKEE (reference sequence). CDR3 amino acids: CASSLESPGRSYEQYF. The CDR3 DNA reads TGTGCCAGCAGCTTGGAATCACCAGGGCGCTCCTACGAGCAGTACTTC.

The chain links TRBV7-2 to TRBJ2-2; 13 nucleotides align to TRBD2. V lost 3 bases, J lost 4 bases, and 2 bases stayed unmatched. This CDR3 has 16 residues. Germline assignment: CDR1 SGHTA and CDR2 FQGNSA. DNA of the CDR3: TGTGCCAGCAGCTTGAGACTAGCGGGAGGCACCGGGGAGCTGTTTTTT. Its translation is CASSLRLAGGTGELFF. Together with reference TRBV7-2 and TRBJ2-2, the CDR3 gives the full variable domain: GAGVSQSPSNKVTEKGKDVELRCDPISGHTALYWYRQSLGQGLEFLIYFQGNSAPDKSGLPSDRFSAERTGGSVSTLTIQRTQQEDSAVYLCASSLRLAGGTGELFFGEGSRLTVL.